This T cell receptor beta chain emerged from a study of Ad26.COV2.S vaccination and SARS-CoV-2 variants. Points from the study as a whole: The breadth of spike-specific CD8+ and CD4+ T cell responses after vaccination was reportedly substantial.

Regarding treatment: 15 to 20 received Ad26.COV2.S at low or high dose, single or two shots; 5 received placebo; per-sample allocation not given. Repertoires come from day 63 after the first vaccine or placebo injection. The sample holds a few counts of this clone. Its antigen remains unknown. This CDR3 has 15 residues. V was shortened by 0 bases and J by 0 bases, with 8 bases between the two germline ends. CDR1 and CDR2 from the germline V gene are LGHNA and YSLEER. Only in-frame clones appear in the TCRdb table, and some are missing; sequencing was by immunoSEQ multiplex PCR. The sample lists 240,000 or so clones, roughly 90% seen once, with about 10% in the top ten.

This sample comprised peripheral blood, obtained in a trial of Ad26.COV2.S vaccine versus placebo. The receptor comes from a person aged 18 to 65 who received the Ad26.COV2.S COVID-19 vaccine or a placebo. This rearrangement joins TRBV4-3 to TRBJ1-1; D gene ambiguous. DNA for the CDR3: TGCGCCAGCAGCCAAGAAGGCCTTTTGAACACTGAAGCTTTCTTT. Protein product: CASSQEGLLNTEAFF.